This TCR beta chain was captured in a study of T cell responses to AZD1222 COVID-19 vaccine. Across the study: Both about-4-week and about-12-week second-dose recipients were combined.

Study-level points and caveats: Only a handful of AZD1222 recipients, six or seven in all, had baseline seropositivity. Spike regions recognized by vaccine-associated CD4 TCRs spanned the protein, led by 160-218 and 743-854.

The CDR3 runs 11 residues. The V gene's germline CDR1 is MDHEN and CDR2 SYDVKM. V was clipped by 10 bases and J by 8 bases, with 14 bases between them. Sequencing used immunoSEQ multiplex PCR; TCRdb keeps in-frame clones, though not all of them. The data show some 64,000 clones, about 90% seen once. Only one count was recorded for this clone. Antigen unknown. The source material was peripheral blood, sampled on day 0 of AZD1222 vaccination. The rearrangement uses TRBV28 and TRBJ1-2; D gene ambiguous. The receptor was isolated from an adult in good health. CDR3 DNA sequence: TGTGCCACGTCGCCTGGGCCCGGCTACACCTTC. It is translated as CATSPGPGYTF.